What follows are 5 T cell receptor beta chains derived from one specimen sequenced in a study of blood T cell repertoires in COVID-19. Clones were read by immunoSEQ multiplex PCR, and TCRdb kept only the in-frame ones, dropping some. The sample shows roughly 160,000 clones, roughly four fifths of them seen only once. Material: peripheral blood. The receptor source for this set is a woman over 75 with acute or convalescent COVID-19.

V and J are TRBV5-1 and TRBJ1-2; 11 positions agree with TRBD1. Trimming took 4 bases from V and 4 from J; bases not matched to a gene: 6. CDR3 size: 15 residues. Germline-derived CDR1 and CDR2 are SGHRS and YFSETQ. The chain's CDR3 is CASSEAGTGGYGYTF. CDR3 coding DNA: TGCGCCAGCAGCGAAGCCGGGACAGGGGGCTATGGCTACACCTTC.

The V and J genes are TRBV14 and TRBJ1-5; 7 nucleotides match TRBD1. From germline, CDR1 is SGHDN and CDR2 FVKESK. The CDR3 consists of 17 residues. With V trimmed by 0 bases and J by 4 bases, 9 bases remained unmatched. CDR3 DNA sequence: TGTGCCAGCAGCCAAGATCAAGGGGGCCTATGGAATCAGCCCCAGCATTTT. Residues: CASSQDQGGLWNQPQHF.

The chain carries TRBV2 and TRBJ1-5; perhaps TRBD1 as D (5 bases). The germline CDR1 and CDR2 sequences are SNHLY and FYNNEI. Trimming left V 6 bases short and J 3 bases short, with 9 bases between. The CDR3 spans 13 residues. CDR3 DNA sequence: TGTGCCAGCAGCCGGGGGATCAATCAGCCCCAGCATTTT. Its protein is CASSRGINQPQHF.

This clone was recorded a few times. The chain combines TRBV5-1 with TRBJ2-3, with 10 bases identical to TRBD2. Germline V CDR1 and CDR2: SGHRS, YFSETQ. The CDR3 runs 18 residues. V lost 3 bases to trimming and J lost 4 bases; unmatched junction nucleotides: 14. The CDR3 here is CASSSLISGGADSDTQYF. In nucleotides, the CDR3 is TGCGCCAGCAGCTCGCTTATAAGCGGGGGGGCCGATTCAGATACGCAGTATTTT.

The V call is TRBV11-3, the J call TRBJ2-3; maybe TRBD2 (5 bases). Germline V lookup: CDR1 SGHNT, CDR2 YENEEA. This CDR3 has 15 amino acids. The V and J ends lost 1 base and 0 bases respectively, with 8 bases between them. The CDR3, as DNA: TGTGCCAGCAGCTTAGGGGAGACCAGCACAGATACGCAGTATTTT. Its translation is CASSLGETSTDTQYF.